A single TCR beta chain is shown here with its context. Its antigen specificity is not known. Per-base qualities were not stored, and no clone one base away is much larger. The data stem from a study of blood T cell repertoires in COVID-19 (dated by TCRdb to the early 2020s). For context, the study as a whole: The collaborator samples originated in the United States, Italy and Spain and spanned the acute and convalescent phases of COVID-19. The prospective study material was composed of cDNA or gDNA derived from T cells, B-cell-depleted T cells, or PBMCs. Deeply sampled blood TCRbeta repertoires from subjects exposed to, actively infected with, or recovered from COVID-19 were included in the dataset. The repertoires were made available in a free public database intended to serve as a resource for research on the immune response to SARS-CoV-2. The samples were drawn from two sources: the first 160 participants of the ongoing ImmuneRACE study, and fewer than 1,500 subjects contributed by 6 global collaborators. Nearly every sample came with metadata listing a de-identified subject ID, COVID-19 status, age in years and sex. Where available, HLA class I and class II types were obtained from metadata supplied by the sample provider rather than from assay-based typing.

V is reduced by 3 bases and J by 5 bases, leaving a spacing of 7 bases between them. The CDR3 contains 11 residues, cysteine and phenylalanine counted. The CDR3 DNA has 33 bases and is translated from base 1. CDR1 and CDR2 (DFQATT, SNEGSKA) derive from the germline V gene (reference sequence). TCRbeta CDR3 regions were amplified from genomic DNA using the immunoSEQ Assay, a bias-controlled multiplex PCR. On the authors' methods: The number of nucleated cells in each sample was estimated from the amplification of reference gene primers within the assay. To quantify the absolute abundance of each unique TCRbeta CDR3 rearrangement, sequence reads were collapsed and filtered. For each sample, productive Simpson clonality was calculated by taking the square root of Simpson's diversity index across productive rearrangements. In its TCRdb copy, this immuneACCESS table keeps in-frame sequences only and misses some clones. Where compared with another copy, unresolved V genes explain less than half of these, and the others have no known cause. Clone size and V and J calls were adopted from that table, with D and trimming inferred from the DNA. The sample table records around 130,000 clones; roughly four fifths of these occur just once. Less than 20% of the sample is in the top ten clones.

Whole blood was collected in K2EDTA tubes by collaborating institutions according to the institutions' own protocols. For TCRbeta analysis, collaborator samples were shipped as frozen whole blood, as isolated PBMCs, or as DNA extracted from either sample type. What the research found in general, with its limitations: The amount of clinical and demographic metadata varied by source and participant and was provided uncurated.

Sequencing was carried out using peripheral blood. This clonotype was sampled from a woman aged 45-60 years with acute or convalescent COVID-19. The chain uses TRBV20-1 and TRBJ1-2, with the D gene call left open. The encoded CDR3 is CSARARYGYTF. The DNA sequence reads TGCAGTGCTAGGGCGAGGTATGGCTACACCTTC.